One and the same sample provided the 18 T cell receptor beta chains below, sequenced in a study of T cell changes during pregnancy in multiple sclerosis. The repertoire was sequenced with immunoSEQ multiplex PCR; TCRdb's copy has only in-frame clones and lacks some. The sample comprises about 64,000 clones, 80% to 95% of which are singletons, and about 6.4% rests with the top ten. Here the sequenced sample was peripheral blood, taken in the third trimester of pregnancy. Receptors originate from a female donor in good health, enrolled as a control in a pregnancy study.

V usage is TRBV5-6 and J usage is TRBJ1-1, with D maybe TRBD1 (6 bases). The V end was cut by 4 bases, the J end by 4 bases, with 20 bases between. The CDR3 is 16 residues long. The germline gives CDR1 SGHDT, CDR2 YYEEEE. This CDR3 reads CASSVEAGVVGTEAFF. CDR3 DNA: TGTGCCAGCAGCGTTGAAGCAGGGGTCGTGGGCACTGAAGCTTTCTTT.

The chain links TRBV4-2 to TRBJ1-1; TRBD1 aligns across 8 bases. The CDR3 sequence is 14 residues long. Germline CDR1 is LGHNA and CDR2 is YNFKEQ. The junction had 3 bases not matched to a gene; V was cut back by 4 bases and J by 2 bases. The CDR3 DNA follows: TGTGCCAGCAGCCTGGGACAGGCCAACACTGAAGCTTTCTTT. It encodes CASSLGQANTEAFF.

This rearrangement joins TRBV7-9 to TRBJ1-1, with a tentative D call TRBD1 (6 bases). The CDR3 runs 13 residues. Trimming shortened V by 7 bases and J by 3 bases, and 12 bases separated the two germline ends. CDR1 SEHNR and CDR2 FQNEAQ come from the germline V gene (reference sequence). For the CDR3, the DNA is TGTGCCAGCAACGACGACAGGTACACTGAAGCTTTCTTT. It encodes CASNDDRYTEAFF.

The CDR3 DNA reads TGTGCCAGCAGCGTAGAGGGACAGGGTTACACCGGGGAGCTGTTTTTT. Its translation is CASSVEGQGYTGELFF. J is TRBJ2-2 and V is TRBV9; 9 bases match TRBD1. The CDR3 spans 16 residues. The V gene end was trimmed by 0 bases and the J gene end by 3 bases; junction bases not matched to a gene: 3. Germline V gene data show CDR1 as SGDLS and CDR2 as YYNGEE.

V and J are TRBV5-4 and TRBJ1-2; possible D gene TRBD1, 5 bases. Trimming shortened V by 0 bases and J by 8 bases, and 17 bases separated the two germline ends. The CDR3 has 15 amino acids. Germline V gene data show CDR1 as SGHNT and CDR2 as YYREEE (reference sequence). CDR3 region: CASSLAGGTVRGYTF. DNA of the CDR3: TGTGCCAGCAGCTTGGCCGGGGGAACTGTTCGGGGCTACACCTTC.

The V and J genes are TRBV7-9 and TRBJ1-2; D gene uncertain. V lost 4 bases to trimming and J lost 3 bases, with 15 bases between them. The CDR3 totals 15 residues. CDR1 is SEHNR, CDR2 FQNEAQ, per germline (reference sequence). This CDR3 is CASSSGLDMYYGYTF. CDR3 in DNA: TGTGCCAGCAGCTCCGGACTGGATATGTACTATGGCTACACCTTC.

The chain has TRBV2 and TRBJ2-1; the match to TRBD2 covers 14 bases. J was trimmed by 10 bases and V by 5 bases; bases with no gene match: 7. Germline V gene lookup returns CDR1 SNHLY and CDR2 FYNNEI. The length of the CDR3 is 15 residues. CDR3 residues: CASSLRLAGGNEQFF. The CDR3 DNA follows: TGTGCCAGCAGTTTGAGACTAGCGGGAGGGAACGAGCAGTTCTTC.

The gene calls are TRBV9 and TRBJ1-2; D might be TRBD1 (5 bases). This CDR3 region has 15 residues. Trimming took off 1 base at V and 2 bases at J, with 12 bases between the two ends. CDR1 is SGDLS and CDR2 is YYNGEE in the germline V gene. This CDR3 reads CASSVQGLGNYGYTF. The CDR3 bases are TGTGCCAGCAGCGTACAGGGTTTAGGGAACTATGGCTACACCTTC.

This clone was recorded once. The rearrangement joins TRBV7-6 to TRBJ1-2; TRBD1 matches at 9 bases. Trimming took 4 bases from V and 8 from J; bases not matched to a gene: 11. Germline CDR1 and CDR2: SGHVS and FNYEAQ. The CDR3 contains 15 residues. CDR3 in amino acids: CASSSPWTGEKGYTF. The CDR3 DNA is TGTGCCAGCAGCTCCCCCTGGACAGGGGAAAAGGGCTACACCTTC.

This chain links TRBV11-3 with TRBJ2-1; D is possibly TRBD1 (6 bases). V shed 1 base and J shed 0 bases, with 10 bases lying between them. Germline V gene lookup returns CDR1 SGHNT and CDR2 YENEEA. This CDR3 has 16 residues. The chain's CDR3 is CASSLVQDSSYNEQFF. CDR3 coding DNA: TGTGCCAGCAGCTTAGTTCAGGACAGCTCCTACAATGAGCAGTTCTTC.

CDR3 residues: CASSLDWAGGLSQETQYF. The CDR3 nucleotides read TGTGCCAGCAGCTTAGATTGGGCAGGGGGCTTGAGTCAAGAGACCCAGTACTTC. This chain connects TRBV11-2 to TRBJ2-5, with 8 nucleotides matching TRBD1. V dropped 0 bases and J dropped 2; count of bases not matched to a gene: 11. The length of the CDR3 is 18 residues. The germline gives CDR1 SGHAT, CDR2 FQNNGV.

V gene TRBV29-1 combines with J gene TRBJ1-3; a weak D match, TRBD1 (5 bases). The CDR3 length is 15 residues. V was cut by 1 base and J by 0 bases, with 10 bases left in between. CDR1 and CDR2 (germline): SQVTM, ANQGSEA. CDR3 sequence reads: CSVEGKGNSGNTIYF. CDR3 nucleotide sequence: TGCAGCGTTGAAGGGAAGGGGAACTCTGGAAACACCATATATTTT.

CDR3 sequence: CASTISVPGELFF. The CDR3 coding sequence is TGTGCCAGCACCATCTCGGTGCCCGGGGAGCTGTTTTTT. This sequence joins TRBV7-2 and TRBJ2-2, with unresolved D. Germline V gene data show CDR1 as SGHTA and CDR2 as FQGNSA. V shed 7 bases and J shed 6 bases, with 12 bases lying between them. The CDR3 totals 13 residues.

This clone was seen once. CDR3 nucleotide sequence: TGTGCCATCAGTGACTACTACGAGCAGTACTTC. It codes for CAISDYYEQYF. V is TRBV10-3 and J is TRBJ2-7; D remains ambiguous. Germline values: CDR1 ENHRY, CDR2 SYGVKD. V lost 3 bases, J lost 3 bases, and 3 bases lay in between. This CDR3 contains 11 residues.

The chain employs TRBV2 and TRBJ1-5; possibly TRBD1 for D (6 bases). Germline values: CDR1 SNHLY, CDR2 FYNNEI. V was cut by 6 bases and J by 4 bases, with 16 bases left in between. The CDR3 sequence is 15 residues long. CDR3 region: CASRVGTTINQPQHF. The CDR3 DNA is TGTGCCAGCAGGGTAGGGACAACGATAAATCAGCCCCAGCATTTT.

The chain joins TRBV2 to TRBJ1-4, with TRBD1 matching over 12 bases. Germline CDR1 is SNHLY and CDR2 is FYNNEI. J lost 8 bases, V lost 3 bases, and 4 bases had no gene match. CDR3 size: 15 residues. The CDR3 DNA sequence: TGTGCCAGCAGTGACCCGGGACAGGGGGCGGAAAAACTGTTTTTT. As protein: CASSDPGQGAEKLFF.

This chain uses TRBV9 with TRBJ2-7; 7 bases agree with TRBD1. This CDR3 is built from 14 residues. V lost 4 bases, J lost 6 bases, and 10 bases stayed unmatched. Germline CDR1 is SGDLS and CDR2 is YYNGEE. CDR3 DNA: TGTGCCAGCAGCCCGGGGACAGCCGGGTTCGAGCAGTACTTC. This gives the protein CASSPGTAGFEQYF.

The chain links TRBV30 to TRBJ2-5; TRBD1 matches at 9 bases. Germline CDR1 is GTSNPN and CDR2 is SVGIG (reference sequence). CDR3 length equals 15 residues. The trim removed 2 bases at V and 4 bases at J, leaving 8 bases unmatched. CDR3 nucleotides: TGTGCCTGGAGTCTGACAGGGGGTAGGAGAGAGACCCAGTACTTC. Translation gives CAWSLTGGRRETQYF. Full variable domain (missing parts from reference TRBV30 and TRBJ2-5): SQTIHQWPATLVQPVGSPLSLECTVEGTSNPNLYWYRQAAGRGLQLLFYSVGIGQISSEVPQNLSASRPQDRQFILSSKKLLLSDSGFYLCAWSLTGGRRETQYFGPGTRLLVL.